The present T cell receptor beta chain was sequenced within a study of T cell clusters in autoimmune cytopenias. General study points: TRB repertoire shifts in secondary cytopenia and chronic lymphocytic leukemia mostly reflected lymphoma, not autoimmunity. A dominant lymphoma-associated repertoire apparently masked the cluster-lack signature in secondary cytopenia versus chronic lymphocytic leukemia. The T cell clusters were defined only in silico, without experimental functional validation. Compared with active autoimmune hepatitis patients, healthy donors showed around 3-fold more exclusive TRB clusters.

TRB rearrangements were amplified by touch-down multiplex PCR with mixed TRB-A/B primers. TCRdb derives one entry per CDR3 protein from the multiplex PCR reads, leaving out DNA. The sample has roughly 7,000 distinct CDR3 sequences; the top ten hold less than 30%. TRB was amplified from roughly 270 ng of peripheral blood genomic DNA per sample. The CDR3 runs to 14 residues. Germline V gene data show CDR1 as MNHNS and CDR2 as SASEGT. Comments on this clonotype: Its matching antigen is unknown.

The chain links TRBV6-1 to TRBJ1-2. This receptor was obtained from a human donor with an autoimmune cytopenia or autoimmune hepatitis (not recorded which). Sequenced input: peripheral blood. The CDR3 sequence: CASRDTRRVYGYTF.